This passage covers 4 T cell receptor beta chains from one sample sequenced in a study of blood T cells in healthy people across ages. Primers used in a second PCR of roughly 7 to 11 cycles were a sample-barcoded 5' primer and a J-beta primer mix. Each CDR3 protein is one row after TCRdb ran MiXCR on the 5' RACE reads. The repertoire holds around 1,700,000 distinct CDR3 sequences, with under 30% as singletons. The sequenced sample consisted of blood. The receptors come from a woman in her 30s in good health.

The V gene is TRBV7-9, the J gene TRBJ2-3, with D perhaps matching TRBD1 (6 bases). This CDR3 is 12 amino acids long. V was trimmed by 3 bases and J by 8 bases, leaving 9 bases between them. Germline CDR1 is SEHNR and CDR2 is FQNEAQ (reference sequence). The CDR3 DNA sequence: TGTGCCAGCAGCTTCGACAGGTTTACGCAGTATTTT. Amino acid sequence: CASSFDRFTQYF.

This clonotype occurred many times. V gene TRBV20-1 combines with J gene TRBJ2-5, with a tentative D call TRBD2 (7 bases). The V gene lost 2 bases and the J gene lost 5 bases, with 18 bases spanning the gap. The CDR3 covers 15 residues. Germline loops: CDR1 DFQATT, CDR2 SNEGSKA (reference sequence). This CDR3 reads CSARRGASSLETQYF. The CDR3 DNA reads TGCAGTGCTAGACGGGGGGCTTCATCTTTGGAGACCCAGTACTTC.

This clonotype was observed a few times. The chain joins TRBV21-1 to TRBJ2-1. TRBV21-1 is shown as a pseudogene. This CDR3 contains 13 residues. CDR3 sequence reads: CASSNGWHNEQFF. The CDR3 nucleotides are TGTGCCAGCAGCAATGGGTGGCACAATGAGCAGTTCTTC.

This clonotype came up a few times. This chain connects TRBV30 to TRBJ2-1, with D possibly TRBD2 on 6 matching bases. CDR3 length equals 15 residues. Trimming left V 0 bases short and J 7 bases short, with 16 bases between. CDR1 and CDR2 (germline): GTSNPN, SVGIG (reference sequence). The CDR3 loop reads CAWSVTGSGVNEQFF. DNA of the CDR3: TGTGCCTGGAGTGTAACGGGCTCGGGGGTAAATGAGCAGTTCTTC.